Following are 2 T cell receptor beta chains from one sample sequenced in a study of blood T cells in healthy people across ages. For the second PCR, which ran for about 6 to 11 cycles, a sample-barcoded 5' primer and a J-beta primer mix were used. In TCRdb, the 5' RACE reads were re-called with MiXCR into one record per CDR3 protein. The sample lists under 2 million distinct CDR3 sequences; roughly 30% were seen once. Input material: blood. The receptor set was obtained from a woman in her 30s in good health.

Only a few counts were recorded for this clonotype. This chain uses TRBV20-1 with TRBJ2-1, with no clear D. V was cut by 6 bases and J by 12 bases, with 12 bases left in between. From germline, CDR1 is DFQATT and CDR2 SNEGSKA (reference sequence). The CDR3 is 10 amino acids. This chain's CDR3 is CSARRFGQFF. DNA of the CDR3: TGCAGTGCCCGCCGTTTCGGGCAGTTCTTC.

This clonotype was found a few times. This rearrangement joins TRBV5-1 to TRBJ2-1, with D tentatively TRBD2 (5 bases). Trimming removed 0 bases from V and 5 bases from J, with 21 bases in between. Germline CDR1 and CDR2: SGHRS and YFSETQ. The CDR3 is made up of 18 amino acids. The CDR3 region is CASSLEGRGSPANNEQFF. CDR3 bases: TGCGCCAGCAGCTTGGAAGGAAGAGGGTCCCCTGCGAACAATGAGCAGTTCTTC.